The 24 T cell receptor beta chains reported below all come from one sample, sequenced in a study of blood T cell repertoires in COVID-19. Generated by immunoSEQ multiplex PCR, the TCRdb table keeps only in-frame clones and is missing some. This table has about 70,000 clones, about 90% appearing once. Sequencing was performed on peripheral blood. These receptors were collected from a human donor in a cohort sampled during active COVID-19.

In this sample, this clone turned up once. The rearrangement links TRBV3-1 (or the pseudogene TRBV3-2) to TRBJ2-2, with D tentatively TRBD2 (5 bases). The CDR3 totals 13 residues. Per the germline V gene, CDR1 is LGHDT and CDR2 is YNNKEL (reference sequence). V lost 4 bases and J lost 6, with 9 bases in between. CDR3 sequence reads: CASSRTDSGELFF. For the CDR3, the DNA is TGTGCCAGCAGCCGAACGGACTCCGGGGAGCTGTTTTTT.

This chain joins TRBV5-6 and TRBJ1-5; 8 bases match TRBD1. CDR1 is SGHDT and CDR2 is YYEEEE in the germline V gene. The CDR3 runs to 15 residues. The V segment lost 4 bases and the J segment 3 bases; nucleotides outside the gene matches: 6. The CDR3 reads CASSTDRAPNQPQHF. The CDR3 DNA reads TGTGCCAGCAGCACGGACAGGGCCCCCAATCAGCCCCAGCATTTT.

Concerning this clone itself: This CDR3 is also generated by other DNA sequences in the sample. The V call is TRBV4-3, the J call TRBJ1-2; D is ambiguous. Germline V gives CDR1 LGHNA, CDR2 YSLEER. V was cut by 0 bases and J by 4 bases, with 21 bases left in between. The CDR3 is 18 amino acids. The CDR3: CASSQEWRPDIGPYGYTF. The CDR3, as DNA: TGCGCCAGCAGCCAAGAATGGAGGCCTGACATCGGGCCCTATGGCTACACCTTC.

The rearrangement joins TRBV18 to TRBJ2-3, with TRBD2 matching 12 bases. V shed 3 bases, J shed 14 bases, and the junction held 15 bases outside the gene matches. The V gene's germline CDR1 is KGHSH and CDR2 LQKENI. The CDR3 has 16 amino acids. This CDR3 is CASSPRLAGADTVSYF. In nucleotides, the CDR3 is TGTGCCAGCTCACCTCGACTAGCGGGGGCCGATACTGTGTCGTATTTT.

V and J are TRBV15 and TRBJ2-3; TRBD2 might be the D (5 bases). Trimming pared 1 base from V and 0 bases from J, leaving 17 bases between. Germline loops: CDR1 LNHNV, CDR2 YYDKDF (reference sequence). The CDR3 covers 18 residues. The CDR3 DNA reads as TGTGCCACCAGCAGAGGAGAGGGCGGACCCTCTAGCACAGATACGCAGTATTTT. It encodes CATSRGEGGPSSTDTQYF.

This clone showed up just once. The V gene is TRBV19, the J gene TRBJ2-5; 10 bases fit TRBD2. Trimming cost V 3 bases and J 1 base; bases outside gene matches: 5. Per germline, CDR1 LNHDA and CDR2 SQIVND (reference sequence). This CDR3 spans 16 amino acids. CDR3 sequence (DNA): TGTGCCAGTAGTATGGGGAGCGGGGGGGCCCAAGAGACCCAGTACTTC. Amino acids: CASSMGSGGAQETQYF.

J is TRBJ2-1 and V is TRBV14, with 9 positions matching TRBD1. With V trimmed by 2 bases and J by 4 bases, 12 bases remained unmatched. Germline V gives CDR1 SGHDN, CDR2 FVKESK. The CDR3 contains 18 residues. In DNA, the CDR3 is TGTGCCAGCAGCCAACCCGGGCCGGGGACAGGGTGGTACAATGAGCAGTTCTTC. It codes for CASSQPGPGTGWYNEQFF.

This sequence joins TRBV15 and TRBJ2-7; 12 bases agree with TRBD1. The CDR3 has 16 amino acids. V trimming: 0 bases; J trimming: 7 bases; junction bases outside the gene matches: 7. Germline lookup yields CDR1 LNHNV and CDR2 YYDKDF (reference sequence). CDR3 sequence: CATSRDQGTGGEEQYF. The CDR3 nucleotides are TGTGCCACCAGCAGAGATCAGGGGACAGGGGGCGAAGAGCAGTACTTC.

This chain joins TRBV7-6 and TRBJ2-1, with TRBD2 matching over 7 bases. J was trimmed by 1 base and V by 2 bases; bases with no gene match: 2. Germline CDR1 is SGHVS and CDR2 is FNYEAQ. The CDR3 has 15 amino acids. The CDR3 region is CASSLSGVSYNEQFF. The CDR3 nucleotides read TGTGCCAGCAGCTTAAGCGGGGTGTCCTACAATGAGCAGTTCTTC. Using reference TRBV7-6 and TRBJ2-1 for the parts outside the CDR3, the full variable domain is GAGVSQSPRYKVTKRGQDVALRCDPISGHVSLYWYRQALGQGPEFLTYFNYEAQQDKSGLPNDRFSAERPEGSISTLTIQRTEQRDSAMYRCASSLSGVSYNEQFFGPGTRLTVL.

This clone was counted between two and nine times. The genes are TRBV2 and TRBJ2-7; 13 nucleotides line up with TRBD2. Germline trimming cut 6 bases from V and 4 bases from J; bases unmatched to any gene: 3. The CDR3 length is 14 residues. CDR1 is SNHLY, CDR2 FYNNEI, per germline. CDR3 sequence (DNA): TGTGCCAGCAGAACTAGCGGGGGGGGTTACGAGCAGTACTTC. This translates into CASRTSGGGYEQYF.

This clone has a single count. The V and J genes are TRBV7-2 and TRBJ2-7, with TRBD2 identical over 8 bases. J lost 3 bases, V lost 5 bases, and 9 bases had no gene match. CDR1 SGHTA and CDR2 FQGNSA come from the germline V gene. The CDR3 loop spans 15 amino acids. The chain's CDR3 is CASSQGPAGVYEQYF. Here the CDR3 DNA reads TGTGCCAGCAGCCAGGGGCCAGCGGGGGTCTACGAGCAGTACTTC. Variable domain in full (rest from reference TRBV7-2 and TRBJ2-7): GAGVSQSPSNKVTEKGKDVELRCDPISGHTALYWYRQSLGQGLEFLIYFQGNSAPDKSGLPSDRFSAERTGGSVSTLTIQRTQQEDSAVYLCASSQGPAGVYEQYFGPGTRLTVT.

The chain is built from TRBV12-3 or TRBV12-4 and TRBJ2-1, with D hard to call. This CDR3 spans 11 amino acids. V dropped 7 bases and J dropped 4 bases, with 5 bases sitting between them. The CDR3 sequence is CASTPYNEQFF. CDR3 bases: TGTGCCAGCACCCCATACAATGAGCAGTTCTTC.

The rearrangement joins TRBV2 to TRBJ2-7, with D hard to call. The germline V gene has CDR1 SNHLY and CDR2 FYNNEI. This CDR3 region has 10 residues. The V gene lost 2 bases and the J gene lost 13 bases, with 9 bases spanning the gap. CDR3 sequence reads: CASSELGLYF. CDR3 DNA sequence: TGTGCCAGCAGTGAATTGGGCCTCTACTTC.

This chain joins TRBV12-3 or TRBV12-4 and TRBJ1-1; a weak D match, TRBD1 (6 bases). This CDR3 spans 13 amino acids. The V and J ends lost 1 base and 7 bases respectively, with 10 bases between them. The CDR3 DNA sequence: TGTGCCAGCAGTTTAGACGGGGGGCGTGAAGCTTTCTTT. Its protein is CASSLDGGREAFF.

The J gene is TRBJ1-2, the V gene TRBV3-1 (or the pseudogene TRBV3-2), with 9 bases aligning to TRBD1. CDR3 length: 15 residues. Per the germline V gene, CDR1 is LGHDT and CDR2 is YNNKEL (reference sequence). V was pared by 3 bases and J by 7 bases, with 9 bases of the junction left unmatched. The CDR3 region is CASSQDRGLSGGYTF. CDR3 nucleotide sequence: TGTGCCAGCAGCCAGGACAGGGGATTATCGGGTGGCTACACCTTC.

The chain couples TRBV19 to TRBJ2-1; 7 positions match TRBD2. There are 15 residues in the CDR3. J lost 6 bases, V lost 6 bases, and 11 bases had no gene match. Germline loops: CDR1 LNHDA, CDR2 SQIVND (reference sequence). The CDR3 spells CASRLAGGNVNEQFF. In DNA form, the CDR3 reads TGTGCCAGTAGGTTAGCCGGGGGGAACGTCAATGAGCAGTTCTTC.

The genes are TRBV3-1 (or the pseudogene TRBV3-2) and TRBJ1-6; possible D gene TRBD1, 6 bases. V was shortened by 0 bases and J by 10 bases, with 19 bases between the two germline ends. There are 17 residues in the CDR3. Germline lookup yields CDR1 LGHDT and CDR2 YNNKEL (reference sequence). This chain's CDR3 is CASSQDHSAQGHSPLHF. The CDR3 region has the DNA TGTGCCAGCAGCCAAGATCATTCCGCGCAGGGGCACTCACCCCTCCACTTT.

The chain has TRBV6-6 and TRBJ2-4, with 7 bases that match TRBD1. Trimming cost V 6 bases and J 3 bases; bases outside gene matches: 5. Germline-derived CDR1 and CDR2 are MNHNY and SVGAGI (reference sequence). This CDR3 is 14 amino acids long. The CDR3 DNA reads as TGTGCCAGCAGACCCGACAGGGACAAAAACATTCAGTACTTC. This encodes CASRPDRDKNIQYF.

The sample holds a few counts of this clone. The chain has TRBV6-6 and TRBJ2-4; TRBD2 matches at 9 bases. V lost 6 bases to trimming and J lost 1 base; unmatched junction nucleotides: 7. The CDR3 has 16 amino acids. Germline CDR1 MNHNY, CDR2 SVGAGI (reference sequence). This CDR3 reads CASRRGLARAKNIQYF. In DNA form, the CDR3 reads TGTGCCAGCAGACGCGGACTAGCGAGGGCCAAAAACATTCAGTACTTC.

The CDR3 sequence is CASSRGSSGLVYEQYF. The DNA of the CDR3 is TGTGCCAGCAGCAGGGGGTCTAGCGGCCTGGTTTACGAGCAGTACTTC. V and J are TRBV7-9 and TRBJ2-7, with D perhaps matching TRBD2 (7 bases). Germline V CDR1 and CDR2: SEHNR, FQNEAQ (reference sequence). The CDR3 has 16 amino acids. Deletions cut 5 bases from V and 4 bases from J, with 21 bases between.

V gene TRBV6-5 combines with J gene TRBJ2-2, with D unclear. The germline V gene has CDR1 MNHEY and CDR2 SVGAGI. V was clipped by 4 bases and J by 5 bases, with 8 bases between them. The CDR3 extends over 13 amino acids. The CDR3 nucleotides read TGTGCCAGCAGTTCGAGTGCGACCGGGGAGCTGTTTTTT. Amino acids: CASSSSATGELFF.

V gene TRBV5-1 combines with J gene TRBJ2-5; D is perhaps TRBD2 (5 bases). Per the germline V gene, CDR1 is SGHRS and CDR2 is YFSETQ. The CDR3 loop spans 15 amino acids. Deletions cut 0 bases from V and 1 base from J, with 10 bases between. The CDR3, as DNA: TGCGCCAGCAGCTTGGATTCGGGGTTCCAAGAGACCCAGTACTTC. Translated, it gives CASSLDSGFQETQYF.

The V and J genes are TRBV28 and TRBJ1-3; D unclear. V was shortened by 6 bases and J by 7 bases, with 16 bases between the two germline ends. Per the germline V gene, CDR1 is MDHEN and CDR2 is SYDVKM. The CDR3 loop spans 14 amino acids. DNA of the CDR3: TGTGCCAGCAGGACTTCCGGTGGAGGGAACACCATATATTTT. This translates into CASRTSGGGNTIYF.

The V and J genes are TRBV10-3 and TRBJ1-2; possibly TRBD1 for D (5 bases). The CDR3 extends over 16 amino acids. V was trimmed by 4 bases and J by 7 bases, leaving 22 bases between them. Per the germline V gene, CDR1 is ENHRY and CDR2 is SYGVKD. CDR3 nucleotide sequence: TGTGCCATCAGTGCACTCGGGGGACCGGGGCAGGGTGGCTACACCTTC. Translation: CAISALGGPGQGGYTF.